Given below is one T cell receptor beta chain in context. What it recognizes is unknown. The read comes to an end 3 residues before the CDR3 does, leaving the germline J gene to fill in the end. This entry belongs to a study of T cells in women clearing cervical HPV infection. About the research overall: Blood came at first lesion visit for cases, post-clearance for controls. General study findings and limits: Each sample's T-cell count was unknown, possibly confounding richness.

Method: immunoSEQ multiplex PCR; TCRdb's copy keeps in-frame clones and lacks some. The table lists approximately 34,000 clones. All donors had a single incident cervical HPV16 infection, not prevalent. Germline CDR1 and CDR2: SNHLY and FYNNEI. CDR3 length: 14 residues. Trimming removed 5 bases from V and 7 bases from J; junction bases left unmatched: 9. The source material was blood buffy coat. The J gene is TRBJ2-3, the V gene TRBV2; 7 nucleotides line up with TRBD1. This TCR derives from a woman aged 18-70 years with a cervical HPV16 infection that either progressed to CIN3+ or cleared (not recorded which). CDR3 DNA (partial): TGTGCCAGCAGTCAAGGACAGGACCGAAATACG. Encoded protein: CASSQGQDRNT. The entire CDR3 protein reads CASSQGQDRNTQYF.